This paragraph covers one TCR beta chain sequence. These data are taken from a study of OX40 agonist ivuxolimab in advanced cancers. On the study more broadly: It was ivuxolimab, an agonistic anti-OX40 (CD134) antibody, that patients were treated with.

TCRdb's table, derived via immunoSEQ multiplex PCR, lists solely in-frame clones and lacks some. The sample records about 24,000 clones, around 80% being singletons. Sequencing used CD4+ or CD8+ T cells sorted from blood, obtained in a trial of the OX40 agonist ivuxolimab. The TCR comes from an adult with an advanced solid tumor such as melanoma, head and neck, liver or kidney cancer.

CDR3 protein: CASSLIGSSGTYEQYF. The CDR3 bases are TGTGCCAGCAGTTTAATAGGTTCTAGCGGGACCTACGAGCAGTACTTC. This chain uses TRBV28 with TRBJ2-7, with 9 positions matching TRBD2. CDR1 and CDR2 from the germline V gene are MDHEN and SYDVKM. The junction had 7 bases not matched to a gene; V was cut back by 2 bases and J by 2 bases. This CDR3 is 16 amino acids long.